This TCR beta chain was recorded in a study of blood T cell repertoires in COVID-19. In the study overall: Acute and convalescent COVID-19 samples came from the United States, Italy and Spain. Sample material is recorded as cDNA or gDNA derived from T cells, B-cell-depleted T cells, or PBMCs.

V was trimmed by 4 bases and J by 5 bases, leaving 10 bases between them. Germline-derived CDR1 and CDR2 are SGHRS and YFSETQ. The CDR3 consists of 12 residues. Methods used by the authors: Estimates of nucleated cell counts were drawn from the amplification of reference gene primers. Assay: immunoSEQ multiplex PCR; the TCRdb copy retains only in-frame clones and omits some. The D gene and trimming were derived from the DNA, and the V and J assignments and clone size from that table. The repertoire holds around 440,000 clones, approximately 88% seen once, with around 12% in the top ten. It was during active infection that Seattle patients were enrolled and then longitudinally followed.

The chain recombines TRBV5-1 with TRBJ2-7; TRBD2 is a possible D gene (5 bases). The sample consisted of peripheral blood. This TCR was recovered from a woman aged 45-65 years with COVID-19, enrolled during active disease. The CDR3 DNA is TGCGCCAGCAGCCCCGGGCGGGACGAGCAGTACTTC. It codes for CASSPGRDEQYF.